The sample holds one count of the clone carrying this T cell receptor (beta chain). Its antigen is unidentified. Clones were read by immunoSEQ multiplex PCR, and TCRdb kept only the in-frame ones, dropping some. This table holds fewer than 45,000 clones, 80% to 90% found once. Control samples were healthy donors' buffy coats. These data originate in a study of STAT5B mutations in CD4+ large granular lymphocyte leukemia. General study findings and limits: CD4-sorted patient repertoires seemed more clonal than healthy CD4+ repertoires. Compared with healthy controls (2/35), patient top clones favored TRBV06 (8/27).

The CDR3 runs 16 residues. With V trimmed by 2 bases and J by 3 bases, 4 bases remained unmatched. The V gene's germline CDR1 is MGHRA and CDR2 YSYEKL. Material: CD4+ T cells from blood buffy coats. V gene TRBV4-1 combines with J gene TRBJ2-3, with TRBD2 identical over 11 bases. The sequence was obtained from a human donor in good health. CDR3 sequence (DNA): TGCGCCAGCAGCCAACCGGCTAGCGGGAGGACAGATACGCAGTATTTT. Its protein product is CASSQPASGRTDTQYF.